Sequencing of this T cell receptor beta chain was carried out in a study of CXCR3-negative and CXCR3-positive naive CD8 T cells. TRB cDNA was prepared as libraries by UMI-labeled 5' RACE. For each CDR3 protein, TCRdb gives one entry from its re-call of the 5' RACE reads, without DNA. In total, the table holds under 85,000 distinct CDR3 sequences. The CDR3 runs 13 residues. Germline-derived CDR1 and CDR2 are SQVTM and ANQGSEA. V and J are TRBV29-1 and TRBJ2-7. This receptor was taken from a human donor in good health. Some clones in this sample may be carry-over from other donors' samples. The sequenced sample was naive CXCR3- CD8+ T cells from blood. The subset was: CD45RO-CCR7+CD27+CD95- naive CD8+ T cells lacking CXCR3 (TNR3-). The CDR3: CSANSGSSYEQYF.